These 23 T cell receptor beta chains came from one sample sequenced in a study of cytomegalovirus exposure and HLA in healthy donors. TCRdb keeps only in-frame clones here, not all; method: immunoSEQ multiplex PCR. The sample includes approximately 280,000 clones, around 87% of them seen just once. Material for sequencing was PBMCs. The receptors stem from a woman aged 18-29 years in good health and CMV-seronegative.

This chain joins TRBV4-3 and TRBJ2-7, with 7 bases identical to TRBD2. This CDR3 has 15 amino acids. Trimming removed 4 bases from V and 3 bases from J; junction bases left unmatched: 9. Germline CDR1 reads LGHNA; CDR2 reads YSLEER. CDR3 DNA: TGCGCCAGCAGCCCAGGTGTTGCGGGAGACTACGAGCAGTACTTC. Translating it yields CASSPGVAGDYEQYF.

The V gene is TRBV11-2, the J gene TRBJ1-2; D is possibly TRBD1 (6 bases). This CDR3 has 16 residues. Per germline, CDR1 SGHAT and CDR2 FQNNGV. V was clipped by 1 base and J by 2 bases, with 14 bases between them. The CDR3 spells CASSLGKTGRNYGYTF. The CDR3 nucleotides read TGTGCCAGCAGCTTAGGAAAGACAGGTCGGAACTATGGCTACACCTTC.

This chain's CDR3 is CASSLGANSPLHF. CDR3 in DNA: TGTGCCAGCAGCTTAGGGGCCAATTCACCCCTCCACTTT. The chain employs TRBV13 and TRBJ1-6; D gene unclear. With 0 bases removed from V and 7 bases from J, the gap between germline ends came to 4 bases. CDR3 length: 13 amino acids. The germline CDR1 and CDR2 sequences are PRHDT and FYEKMQ (reference sequence).

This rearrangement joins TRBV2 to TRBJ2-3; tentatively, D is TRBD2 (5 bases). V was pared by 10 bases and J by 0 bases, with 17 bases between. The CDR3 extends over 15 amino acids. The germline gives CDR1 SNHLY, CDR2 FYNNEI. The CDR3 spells CATRTSGASTDTQYF. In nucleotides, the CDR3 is TGTGCCACCCGAACGAGCGGAGCTAGCACAGATACGCAGTATTTT.

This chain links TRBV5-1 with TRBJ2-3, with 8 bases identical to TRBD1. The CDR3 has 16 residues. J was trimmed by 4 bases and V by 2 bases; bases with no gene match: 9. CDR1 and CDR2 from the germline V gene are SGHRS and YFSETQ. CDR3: CASSFSLAGQADTQYF. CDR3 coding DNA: TGCGCCAGCAGCTTCTCCCTGGCGGGACAGGCAGATACGCAGTATTTT.

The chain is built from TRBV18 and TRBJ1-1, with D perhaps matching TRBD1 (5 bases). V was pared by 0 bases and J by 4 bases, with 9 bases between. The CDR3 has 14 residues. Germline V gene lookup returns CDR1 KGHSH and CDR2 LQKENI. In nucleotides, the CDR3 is TGTGCCAGCTCACCACCAGGGGTGGGCACTGAAGCTTTCTTT. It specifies CASSPPGVGTEAFF.

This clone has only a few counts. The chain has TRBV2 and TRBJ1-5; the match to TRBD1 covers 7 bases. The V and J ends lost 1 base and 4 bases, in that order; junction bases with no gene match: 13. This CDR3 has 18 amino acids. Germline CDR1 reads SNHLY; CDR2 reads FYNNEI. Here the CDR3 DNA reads TGTGCCAGCAGTGAAGGACAGGGTACCCTGTTTGGGAATCAGCCCCAGCATTTT. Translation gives CASSEGQGTLFGNQPQHF.

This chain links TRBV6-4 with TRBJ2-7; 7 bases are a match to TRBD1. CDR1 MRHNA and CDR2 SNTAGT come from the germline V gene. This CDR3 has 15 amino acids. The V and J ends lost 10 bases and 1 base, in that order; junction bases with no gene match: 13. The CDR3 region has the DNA TGTGCCAAAAGTACAGGGGTCAGTTGGTCCTACGAGCAGTACTTC. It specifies CAKSTGVSWSYEQYF.

CDR3 in DNA: TGTGCCAGCAGCGGTATGTTCCCGGGGTATGGCTACACCTTC. It encodes CASSGMFPGYGYTF. The J gene is TRBJ1-2, the V gene TRBV5-6; no clear D. CDR1 SGHDT and CDR2 YYEEEE come from the germline V gene. The CDR3 covers 14 residues. The germline V and J ends were trimmed by 4 bases and 5 bases, with 15 bases remaining between them. Based on the CDR3 plus reference TRBV5-6 and TRBJ1-2, the full variable domain is DAGVTQSPTHLIKTRGQQVTLRCSPKSGHDTVSWYQQALGQGPQFIFQYYEEEERQRGNFPDRFSGHQFPNYSSELNVNALLLGDSALYLCASSGMFPGYGYTFGSGTRLTVV.

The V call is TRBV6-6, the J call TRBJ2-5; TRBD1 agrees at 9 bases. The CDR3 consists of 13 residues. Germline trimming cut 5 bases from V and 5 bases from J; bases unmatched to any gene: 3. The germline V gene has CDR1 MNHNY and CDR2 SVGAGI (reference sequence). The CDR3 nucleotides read TGTGCCAGCAGTGGACAGGGGCAGGAGACCCAGTACTTC. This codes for CASSGQGQETQYF.

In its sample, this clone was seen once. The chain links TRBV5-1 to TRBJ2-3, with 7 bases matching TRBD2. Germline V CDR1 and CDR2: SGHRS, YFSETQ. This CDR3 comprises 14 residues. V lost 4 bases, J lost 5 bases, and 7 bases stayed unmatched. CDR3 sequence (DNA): TGCGCCAGCAGCACGGACTGGGGGGGAGATACGCAGTATTTT. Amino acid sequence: CASSTDWGGDTQYF.

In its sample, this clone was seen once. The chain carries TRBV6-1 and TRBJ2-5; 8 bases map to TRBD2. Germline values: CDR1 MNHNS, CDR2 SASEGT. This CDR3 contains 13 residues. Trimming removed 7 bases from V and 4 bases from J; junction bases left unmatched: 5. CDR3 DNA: TGTGCCAGCACTACGGGACTAGTAGAGACCCAGTACTTC. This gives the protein CASTTGLVETQYF.

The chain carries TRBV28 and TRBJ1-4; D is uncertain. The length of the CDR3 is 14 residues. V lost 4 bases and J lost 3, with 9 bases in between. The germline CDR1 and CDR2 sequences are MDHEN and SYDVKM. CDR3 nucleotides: TGTGCCAGCAGTTCTGCTGAGCCTAATGAAAAACTGTTTTTT. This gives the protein CASSSAEPNEKLFF. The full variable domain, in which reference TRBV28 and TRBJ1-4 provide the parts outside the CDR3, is DVKVTQSSRYLVKRTGEKVFLECVQDMDHENMFWYRQDPGLGLRLIYFSYDVKMKEKGDIPEGYSVSREKKERFSLILESASTNQTSMYLCASSSAEPNEKLFFGSGTQLSVL.

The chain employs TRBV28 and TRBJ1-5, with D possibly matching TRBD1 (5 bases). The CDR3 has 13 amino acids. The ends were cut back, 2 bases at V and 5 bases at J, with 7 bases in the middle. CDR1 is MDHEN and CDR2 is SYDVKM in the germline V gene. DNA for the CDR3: TGTGCCAGCAGTTTAGACAGCTATCAGCCCCAGCATTTT. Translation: CASSLDSYQPQHF.

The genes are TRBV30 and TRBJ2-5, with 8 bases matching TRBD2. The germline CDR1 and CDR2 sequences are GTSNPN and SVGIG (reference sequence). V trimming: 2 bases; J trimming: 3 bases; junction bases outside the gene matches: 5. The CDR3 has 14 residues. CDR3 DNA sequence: TGTGCCTGGAGTCGGGGACTAGGAAAAGAGACCCAGTACTTC. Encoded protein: CAWSRGLGKETQYF.

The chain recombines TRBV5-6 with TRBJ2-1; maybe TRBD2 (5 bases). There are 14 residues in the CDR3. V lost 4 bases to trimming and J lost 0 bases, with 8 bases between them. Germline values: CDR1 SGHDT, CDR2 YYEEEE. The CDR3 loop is CASSRGSSYNEQFF. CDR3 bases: TGTGCCAGCAGCAGAGGGAGCTCCTACAATGAGCAGTTCTTC.

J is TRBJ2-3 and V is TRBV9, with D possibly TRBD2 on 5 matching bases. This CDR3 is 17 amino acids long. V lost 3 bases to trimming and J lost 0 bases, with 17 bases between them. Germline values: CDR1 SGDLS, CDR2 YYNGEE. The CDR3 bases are TGTGCCAGCAGCGGAGCTGCCGGACTCACAAGCACAGATACGCAGTATTTT. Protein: CASSGAAGLTSTDTQYF.

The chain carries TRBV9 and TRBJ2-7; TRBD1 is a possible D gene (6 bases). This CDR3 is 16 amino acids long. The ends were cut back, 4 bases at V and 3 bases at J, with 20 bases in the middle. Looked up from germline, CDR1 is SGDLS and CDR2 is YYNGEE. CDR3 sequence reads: CASSFGQYSHHYEQYF. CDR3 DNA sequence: TGTGCCAGCAGCTTTGGACAGTACTCACACCACTACGAGCAGTACTTC.

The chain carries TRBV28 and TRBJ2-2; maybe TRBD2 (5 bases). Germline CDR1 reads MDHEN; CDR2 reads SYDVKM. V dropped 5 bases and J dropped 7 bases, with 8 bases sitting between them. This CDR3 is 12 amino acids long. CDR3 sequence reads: CASSRDYGELFF. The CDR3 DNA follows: TGTGCCAGCAGTCGTGACTACGGGGAGCTGTTTTTT.

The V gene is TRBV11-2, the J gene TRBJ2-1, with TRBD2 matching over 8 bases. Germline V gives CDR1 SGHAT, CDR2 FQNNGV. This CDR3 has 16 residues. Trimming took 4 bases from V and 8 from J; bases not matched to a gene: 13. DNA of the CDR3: TGTGCCAGCAGCTCCGTTCAAGCGGGAGAAAGATATGAGCAGTTCTTC. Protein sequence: CASSSVQAGERYEQFF. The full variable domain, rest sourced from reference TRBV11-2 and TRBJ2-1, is EAGVAQSPRYKIIEKRQSVAFWCNPISGHATLYWYQQILGQGPKLLIQFQNNGVVDDSQLPKDRFSAERLKGVDSTLKIQPAKLEDSAVYLCASSSVQAGERYEQFFGPGTRLTVL.

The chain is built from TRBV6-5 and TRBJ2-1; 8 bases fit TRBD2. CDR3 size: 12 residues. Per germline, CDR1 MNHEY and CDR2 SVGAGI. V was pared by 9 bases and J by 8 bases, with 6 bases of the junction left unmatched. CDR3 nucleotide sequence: TGTGCCAGTGGTAGCGGGATCGATGAGCAGTTCTTC. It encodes CASGSGIDEQFF.

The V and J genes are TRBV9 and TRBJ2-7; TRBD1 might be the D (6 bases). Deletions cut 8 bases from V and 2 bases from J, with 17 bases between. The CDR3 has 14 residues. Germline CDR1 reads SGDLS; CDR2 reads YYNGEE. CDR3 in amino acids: CASNRGTPTYEQYF. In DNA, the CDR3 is TGTGCCAGTAATCGTGGGACACCTACCTACGAGCAGTACTTC.

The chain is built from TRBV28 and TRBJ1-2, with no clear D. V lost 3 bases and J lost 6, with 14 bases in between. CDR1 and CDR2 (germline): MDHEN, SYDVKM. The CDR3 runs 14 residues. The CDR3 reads CASSFTSTSNGYTF. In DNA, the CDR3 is TGTGCCAGCAGTTTTACCTCTACCTCTAATGGCTACACCTTC.